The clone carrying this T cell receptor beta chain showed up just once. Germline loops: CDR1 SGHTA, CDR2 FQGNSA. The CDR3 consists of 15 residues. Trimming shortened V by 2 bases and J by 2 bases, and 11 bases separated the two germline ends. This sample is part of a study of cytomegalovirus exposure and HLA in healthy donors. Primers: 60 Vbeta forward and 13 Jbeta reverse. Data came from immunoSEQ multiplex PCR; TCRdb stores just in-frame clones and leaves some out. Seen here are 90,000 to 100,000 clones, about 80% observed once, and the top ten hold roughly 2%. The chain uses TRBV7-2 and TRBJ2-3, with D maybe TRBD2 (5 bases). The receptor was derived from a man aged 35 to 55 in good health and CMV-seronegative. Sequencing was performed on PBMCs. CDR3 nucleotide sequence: TGTGCCAGCAGCTTAACTGGACTGCACACAGATACGCAGTATTTT. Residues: CASSLTGLHTDTQYF.